These 31 T cell receptor beta chains came from one sample sequenced in a study of beta chain features in type 1 diabetes. Study-wide results and limits: Among all four CD4+ subsets, Type 1 diabetes patients had TCRB CDR3s that were moderately but significantly shorter.

Every isolated RNA sample was fully reverse transcribed, so sequencing captured expressed TCRB transcripts. Sequencing was performed with immunoSEQ multiplex PCR; in TCRdb, only in-frame clones are kept and a portion is missing. The sample consists of around 56,000 clones, approximately 52% of them appearing once. These receptors lack a known antigen. Sequencing used Tregs from blood. The source is a woman in her forties with type 1 diabetes.

This clone was observed a few times. V is TRBV7-3 and J is TRBJ1-1, with no clear D. This CDR3 has 13 residues. With 5 bases removed from V and 0 bases from J, the gap between germline ends came to 7 bases. Germline lookup yields CDR1 SGHTA and CDR2 FQGTGA. CDR3 protein: CASSDYMNTEAFF. The CDR3 DNA is TGTGCCAGCAGCGATTACATGAACACTGAAGCTTTCTTT. The entire variable domain, with the rest obtained from reference TRBV7-3 and TRBJ1-1, is as follows: GAGVSQTPSNKVTEKGKYVELRCDPISGHTALYWYRQSLGQGPEFLIYFQGTGAADDSGLPNDRFFAVRPEGSVSTLKIQRTERGDSAVYLCASSDYMNTEAFFGQGTRLTVV.

The chain recombines TRBV28 with TRBJ2-3, with a weak D call TRBD2 (5 bases). Trimming shortened V by 6 bases and J by 4 bases, and 17 bases separated the two germline ends. This CDR3 has 15 amino acids. Germline lookup yields CDR1 MDHEN and CDR2 SYDVKM. The chain's CDR3 is CASSYPTGSADTQYF. The CDR3, as DNA: TGTGCCAGCAGCTACCCTACGGGGAGCGCAGATACGCAGTATTTT.

The chain is built from TRBV7-9 and TRBJ2-5; 8 bases map to TRBD1. With V trimmed by 4 bases and J by 4 bases, 5 bases remained unmatched. In germline, CDR1 is SEHNR, CDR2 FQNEAQ (reference sequence). The CDR3 has 14 amino acids. The CDR3 is CASSSSGQGETQYF. The CDR3 DNA sequence: TGTGCCAGCAGCTCCTCTGGACAGGGAGAGACCCAGTACTTC.

This CDR3 is CATASAGDTEAFF. CDR3 in DNA: TGTGCCACGGCGTCGGCAGGGGATACTGAAGCTTTCTTT. This sequence joins TRBV10-3 and TRBJ1-1, with a weak D call TRBD1 (6 bases). The CDR3 sequence is 13 residues long. CDR1 and CDR2 (germline): ENHRY, SYGVKD. Trimming removed 10 bases at V and 5 bases at J, with 17 bases between.

V is TRBV19 and J is TRBJ1-5; unclear D gene. The germline V and J ends were trimmed by 3 bases and 5 bases, with 8 bases remaining between them. This CDR3 has 13 amino acids. Looked up from germline, CDR1 is LNHDA and CDR2 is SQIVND (reference sequence). In nucleotides, the CDR3 is TGTGCCAGTAGTATCACCTCAGATCAGCCCCAGCATTTT. Encoded protein: CASSITSDQPQHF.

This clone was seen more than once but under ten times. The chain combines TRBV5-1 with TRBJ1-1, with 7 bases lining up with TRBD1. The germline V gene has CDR1 SGHRS and CDR2 YFSETQ. The V segment lost 3 bases and the J segment 0 bases; nucleotides outside the gene matches: 2. The CDR3 contains 14 residues. CDR3 sequence: CASSWDSMNTEAFF. In DNA form, the CDR3 reads TGCGCCAGCAGCTGGGACAGTATGAACACTGAAGCTTTCTTT. Combining the CDR3 with reference TRBV5-1 and TRBJ1-1 gives the whole variable domain KAGVTQTPRYLIKTRGQQVTLSCSPISGHRSVSWYQQTPGQGLQFLFEYFSETQRNKGNFPGRFSGRQFSNSRSEMNVSTLELGDSALYLCASSWDSMNTEAFFGQGTRLTVV.

The chain recombines TRBV28 with TRBJ2-3; TRBD1 aligns across 7 bases. The V gene's germline CDR1 is MDHEN and CDR2 SYDVKM. The J segment lost 6 bases and the V segment lost 6 bases, leaving 15 bases of the junction unmatched. This CDR3 comprises 16 residues. The CDR3 region has the DNA TGTGCCAGCAGCCAAATGGGACAGACCCGATCGGATACGCAGTATTTT. Amino acids: CASSQMGQTRSDTQYF.

The chain is built from TRBV7-2 and TRBJ2-2, with 7 bases matching TRBD1. Germline CDR1 is SGHTA and CDR2 is FQGNSA. V lost 2 bases and J lost 7; bases outside the gene matches: 4. CDR3 length: 14 residues. CDR3 sequence: CASSLSTGVGELFF. CDR3 nucleotide sequence: TGTGCCAGCAGCTTATCTACAGGGGTCGGGGAGCTGTTTTTT.

The chain joins TRBV27 to TRBJ2-2, with 8 bases aligning to TRBD2. Germline V gene lookup returns CDR1 MNHEY and CDR2 SMNVEV (reference sequence). The ends lost 6 bases at V and 6 bases at J; junction bases unmatched: 12. The CDR3 runs to 16 residues. The CDR3 reads CASREGAGGVAGELFF. The CDR3 DNA is TGTGCCAGCAGGGAAGGGGCGGGGGGCGTGGCCGGGGAGCTGTTTTTT.

The gene calls are TRBV9 and TRBJ2-2; TRBD2 is a possible D gene (6 bases). V lost 0 bases and J lost 4, with 13 bases in between. This CDR3 has 16 amino acids. Germline V gene data show CDR1 as SGDLS and CDR2 as YYNGEE. CDR3 bases: TGTGCCAGCAGCGTAGGGCTAGCGCGGATCACCGGGGAGCTGTTTTTT. Amino acid sequence: CASSVGLARITGELFF.

In its sample, this clone was seen a few times. J is TRBJ2-7 and V is TRBV7-2, with D unclear. Trimming stripped 5 bases from V and 9 bases from J, with 11 bases between. The CDR3 contains 11 residues. Germline V gene data show CDR1 as SGHTA and CDR2 as FQGNSA. CDR3 sequence: CASSKGRRQYF. The CDR3 region has the DNA TGTGCCAGCAGCAAAGGCCGGAGGCAGTACTTC.

The chain joins TRBV7-2 to TRBJ1-5, with 9 bases identical to TRBD1. This CDR3 is 16 amino acids long. Germline V gene data show CDR1 as SGHTA and CDR2 as FQGNSA. Germline trimming cut 0 bases from V and 6 bases from J; bases unmatched to any gene: 6. CDR3 loop: CASSLAGTGLGQPQHF. The CDR3 DNA is TGTGCCAGCAGCTTAGCTGGGACAGGGCTTGGTCAGCCCCAGCATTTT.

The chain carries TRBV7-2 and TRBJ2-2, with TRBD2 matching 8 bases. Unmatched junction bases numbered 2, after V lost 1 base and J lost 4 bases. From germline, CDR1 is SGHTA and CDR2 FQGNSA. CDR3 length: 15 residues. CDR3 loop: CASSLVTSGTGELFF. The CDR3 coding sequence is TGTGCCAGCAGCTTAGTCACTAGCGGCACCGGGGAGCTGTTTTTT.

This chain links TRBV11-1 with TRBJ1-1, with 10 nucleotides matching TRBD1. This CDR3 has 14 amino acids. Germline V gene data show CDR1 as SGHAT and CDR2 as FQDESV (reference sequence). The V and J ends lost 3 bases and 4 bases, in that order; junction bases with no gene match: 2. CDR3 sequence (DNA): TGTGCCAGCAGCTTGACAGGGGGCGGCACTGAAGCTTTCTTT. Translated: CASSLTGGGTEAFF.

The chain couples TRBV29-1 to TRBJ2-1; perhaps TRBD2 as D (6 bases). V gave up 4 bases and J gave up 10 bases, with 11 bases separating them. The CDR3 loop spans 11 amino acids. Germline lookup yields CDR1 SQVTM and CDR2 ANQGSEA. The CDR3 loop is CSVAKEGEQFF. CDR3 sequence (DNA): TGCAGCGTTGCAAAGGAGGGCGAGCAGTTCTTC.

The V gene is TRBV18, the J gene TRBJ1-2; 7 nucleotides agree with TRBD1. This CDR3 is 15 amino acids long. Trimming removed 0 bases from V and 2 bases from J; junction bases left unmatched: 3. The V gene's germline CDR1 is KGHSH and CDR2 LQKENI. CDR3 amino acids: CASSPPGQINYGYTF. CDR3 sequence (DNA): TGTGCCAGCTCACCACCGGGACAGATAAACTATGGCTACACCTTC.

This rearrangement joins TRBV4-3 to TRBJ2-1; D not certain. CDR1 LGHNA and CDR2 YSLEER come from the germline V gene. There are 13 residues in the CDR3. Trimming pared 0 bases from V and 5 bases from J, leaving 5 bases between. This CDR3 reads CASSQDLNNEQFF. The CDR3 DNA follows: TGCGCCAGCAGCCAAGACCTAAACAATGAGCAGTTCTTC.

V gene TRBV10-2 combines with J gene TRBJ2-2; D gene uncertain. From germline, CDR1 is WSHSY and CDR2 SAAADI. V was cut by 3 bases and J by 5 bases, with 7 bases left in between. The CDR3 is 13 residues long. This chain's CDR3 is CASSDASTGELFF. CDR3 sequence (DNA): TGCGCCAGCAGTGACGCTAGTACCGGGGAGCTGTTTTTT.

Only a few counts were recorded for this clone. The V call is TRBV5-1, the J call TRBJ2-6; 9 bases are a match to TRBD1. V shed 3 bases and J 0 bases; nucleotides not matched to a gene: 13. CDR1 and CDR2 from the germline V gene are SGHRS and YFSETQ. The CDR3 length is 20 residues. CDR3 region: CASSYDWTGAFSSGANVLTF. The CDR3 coding sequence is TGCGCCAGCAGCTACGACTGGACAGGGGCTTTCTCCTCTGGGGCCAACGTCCTGACTTTC.

CDR3 loop: CASSNIETQYF. The CDR3, as DNA: TGTGCCAGCAGCAACATAGAGACCCAGTACTTC. The chain is built from TRBV5-6 and TRBJ2-5; D is ambiguous. CDR1 and CDR2 (germline): SGHDT, YYEEEE. The length of the CDR3 is 11 residues. Trimming took 4 bases from V and 4 from J, leaving 5 bases between them. The variable domain in full, with the rest retrieved from reference TRBV5-6 and TRBJ2-5, is DAGVTQSPTHLIKTRGQQVTLRCSPKSGHDTVSWYQQALGQGPQFIFQYYEEEERQRGNFPDRFSGHQFPNYSSELNVNALLLGDSALYLCASSNIETQYFGPGTRLLVL.

J is TRBJ2-5 and V is TRBV5-1; 9 positions agree with TRBD1. The V and J ends lost 0 bases and 5 bases, in that order; junction bases with no gene match: 5. The germline V gene has CDR1 SGHRS and CDR2 YFSETQ. This CDR3 spans 15 amino acids. Written as DNA, the CDR3 is TGCGCCAGCAGCTTGGGAGGCGGGACAGGGGAGACCCAGTACTTC. Translation gives CASSLGGGTGETQYF.

This chain joins TRBV7-2 and TRBJ1-5; 9 bases map to TRBD1. Germline-derived CDR1 and CDR2 are SGHTA and FQGNSA. This CDR3 contains 16 residues. The J segment lost 6 bases and the V segment lost 1 base, leaving 7 bases of the junction unmatched. The DNA of the CDR3 is TGTGCCAGCAGCTTAGGGGCGAGGACAGGGGTTCAGCCCCAGCATTTT. This gives the protein CASSLGARTGVQPQHF. Together with reference TRBV7-2 and TRBJ1-5, the CDR3 gives the full variable domain: GAGVSQSPSNKVTEKGKDVELRCDPISGHTALYWYRQSLGQGLEFLIYFQGNSAPDKSGLPSDRFSAERTGGSVSTLTIQRTQQEDSAVYLCASSLGARTGVQPQHFGDGTRLSIL.

V and J are TRBV19 and TRBJ1-5, with D possibly TRBD1 on 5 matching bases. CDR1 and CDR2 (germline): LNHDA, SQIVND (reference sequence). The V and J ends lost 9 bases and 0 bases respectively, with 12 bases between them. The CDR3 extends over 14 amino acids. The CDR3 is CASKGLFSNQPQHF. Written as DNA, the CDR3 is TGTGCCAGCAAGGGACTCTTTAGCAATCAGCCCCAGCATTTT.

This chain joins TRBV18 and TRBJ1-3; D possibly corresponds to TRBD1 (5 bases). Germline V gives CDR1 KGHSH, CDR2 LQKENI. This CDR3 is built from 19 residues. The germline V and J ends were trimmed by 1 base and 2 bases, with 21 bases remaining between them. The CDR3 loop reads CASSPLYTLLQGTGNTIYF. CDR3 DNA: TGTGCCAGCTCACCACTCTACACTCTTCTTCAGGGTACTGGAAACACCATATATTTT.

This chain connects TRBV27 to TRBJ2-2, with D possibly matching TRBD2 (5 bases). The germline V gene encodes CDR1 MNHEY and CDR2 SMNVEV (reference sequence). CDR3 size: 14 residues. The germline V and J ends were trimmed by 2 bases and 7 bases, with 11 bases remaining between them. CDR3 sequence reads: CASSLKTTSGELFF. The CDR3 coding sequence is TGTGCCAGCAGTTTAAAGACAACTAGCGGGGAGCTGTTTTTT.

This clone was seen more than once but under ten times. The rearrangement uses TRBV7-9 and TRBJ2-2; 8 nucleotides align to TRBD2. CDR1 and CDR2 from the germline V gene are SEHNR and FQNEAQ (reference sequence). The CDR3 has 16 amino acids. V lost 0 bases, J lost 5 bases, and 5 bases stayed unmatched. CDR3 loop: CASSLASGGPTGELFF. CDR3 bases: TGTGCCAGCAGCTTAGCCTCGGGAGGGCCTACCGGGGAGCTGTTTTTT.

The count of this clone is one. The rearrangement links TRBV6-5 to TRBJ2-5; possibly TRBD1 for D (6 bases). The CDR3 is 13 residues long. CDR1 is MNHEY, CDR2 SVGAGI, per germline. The V gene lost 6 bases and the J gene lost 2 bases, with 10 bases spanning the gap. CDR3 nucleotide sequence: TGTGCCAGCAGCTGGACAGTGCAAGAGACCCAGTACTTC. Translated: CASSWTVQETQYF.

The V gene is TRBV9, the J gene TRBJ1-6; TRBD1 aligns across 10 bases. CDR3 length equals 20 residues. V lost 4 bases and J lost 0; bases outside the gene matches: 13. Germline V gene data show CDR1 as SGDLS and CDR2 as YYNGEE. CDR3 bases: TGTGCCAGCAGCTCTCCCCGCGACAGGGGGCCAAGCTCCTATAATTCACCCCTCCACTTT. It encodes CASSSPRDRGPSSYNSPLHF. The variable domain in full, with the rest retrieved from reference TRBV9 and TRBJ1-6, is DSGVTQTPKHLITATGQRVTLRCSPRSGDLSVYWYQQSLDQGLQFLIQYYNGEERAKGNILERFSAQQFPDLHSELNLSSLELGDSALYFCASSSPRDRGPSSYNSPLHFGNGTRLTVT.

J is TRBJ1-3 and V is TRBV18; D not resolved. CDR3 length: 13 residues. The germline V gene encodes CDR1 KGHSH and CDR2 LQKENI. V gave up 2 bases and J gave up 4 bases, with 6 bases separating them. DNA for the CDR3: TGTGCCAGCTCACCAACGGAGGGAAACACCATATATTTT. Protein product: CASSPTEGNTIYF.

This clone was found once. The gene calls are TRBV11-2 and TRBJ1-1; D is perhaps TRBD1 (6 bases). V gave up 5 bases and J gave up 3 bases, with 19 bases separating them. The CDR3 spans 16 residues. Germline CDR1 is SGHAT and CDR2 is FQNNGV. As DNA, the CDR3 is TGTGCCAGCAGCCCCTGGGGGGGGCGTTTAGACACTGAAGCTTTCTTT. Translated: CASSPWGGRLDTEAFF.

This clone was seen only a few times. V and J are TRBV30 and TRBJ2-7; maybe TRBD1 (6 bases). This CDR3 has 14 amino acids. V lost 1 base, J lost 4 bases, and 14 bases lay in between. CDR1 is GTSNPN and CDR2 is SVGIG in the germline V gene (reference sequence). CDR3 in amino acids: CAWSALERGYEQYF. The CDR3 DNA reads as TGTGCCTGGAGTGCCCTGGAAAGGGGGTACGAGCAGTACTTC.